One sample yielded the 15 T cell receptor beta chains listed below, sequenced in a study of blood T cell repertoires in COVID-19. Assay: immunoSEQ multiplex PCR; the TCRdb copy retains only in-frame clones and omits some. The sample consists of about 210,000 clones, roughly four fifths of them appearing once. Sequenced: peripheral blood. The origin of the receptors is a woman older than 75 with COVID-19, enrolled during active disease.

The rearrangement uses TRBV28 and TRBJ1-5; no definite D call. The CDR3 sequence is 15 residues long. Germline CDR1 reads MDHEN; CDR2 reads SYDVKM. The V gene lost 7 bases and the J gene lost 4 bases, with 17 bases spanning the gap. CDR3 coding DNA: TGTGCCAGCAACCCACGGCACAGACCGAATCAGCCCCAGCATTTT. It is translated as CASNPRHRPNQPQHF.

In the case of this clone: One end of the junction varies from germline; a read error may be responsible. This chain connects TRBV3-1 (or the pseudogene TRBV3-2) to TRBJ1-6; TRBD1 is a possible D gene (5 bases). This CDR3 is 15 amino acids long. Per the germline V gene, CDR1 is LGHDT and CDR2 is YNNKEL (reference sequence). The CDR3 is CASRQDSPWGAPLHF. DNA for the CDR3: TGTGCCAGCAGACAAGACTCCCCCTGGGGGGCACCCCTCCACTTT.

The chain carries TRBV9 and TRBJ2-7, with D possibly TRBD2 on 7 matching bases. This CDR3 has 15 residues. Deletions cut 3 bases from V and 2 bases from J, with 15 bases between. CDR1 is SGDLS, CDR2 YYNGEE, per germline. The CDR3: CASSADLGGPYEQYF. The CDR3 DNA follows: TGTGCCAGCAGCGCCGATCTGGGGGGGCCCTACGAGCAGTACTTC. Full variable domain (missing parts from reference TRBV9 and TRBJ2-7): DSGVTQTPKHLITATGQRVTLRCSPRSGDLSVYWYQQSLDQGLQFLIQYYNGEERAKGNILERFSAQQFPDLHSELNLSSLELGDSALYFCASSADLGGPYEQYFGPGTRLTVT.

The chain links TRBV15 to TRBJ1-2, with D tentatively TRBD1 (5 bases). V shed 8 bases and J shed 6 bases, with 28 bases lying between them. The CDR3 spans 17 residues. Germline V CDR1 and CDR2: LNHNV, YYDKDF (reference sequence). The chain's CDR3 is CATLPGGGEGVGDGYTF. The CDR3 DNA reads TGTGCCACCCTCCCGGGTGGCGGGGAAGGGGTAGGAGATGGCTACACCTTC.

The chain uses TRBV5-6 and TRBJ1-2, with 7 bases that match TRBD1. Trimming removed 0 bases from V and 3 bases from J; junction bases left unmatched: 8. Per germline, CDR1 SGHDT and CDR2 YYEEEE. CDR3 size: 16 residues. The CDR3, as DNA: TGTGCCAGCAGCTTGGACTCCGCTGGGACAGACTATGGCTACACCTTC. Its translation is CASSLDSAGTDYGYTF.

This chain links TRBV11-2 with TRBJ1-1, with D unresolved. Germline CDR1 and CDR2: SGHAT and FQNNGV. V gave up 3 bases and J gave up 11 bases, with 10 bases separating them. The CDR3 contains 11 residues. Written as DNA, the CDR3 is TGTGCCAGCAGCTTGCTAGTAGATGCTTTCTTT. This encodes CASSLLVDAFF.

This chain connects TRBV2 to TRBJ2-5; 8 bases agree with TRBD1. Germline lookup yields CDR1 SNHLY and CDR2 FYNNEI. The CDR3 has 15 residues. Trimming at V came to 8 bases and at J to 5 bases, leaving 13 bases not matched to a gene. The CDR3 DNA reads TGTGCCAGCTTCCCCAGGGGGCGGCTGGGGGAGACCCAGTACTTC. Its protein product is CASFPRGRLGETQYF.

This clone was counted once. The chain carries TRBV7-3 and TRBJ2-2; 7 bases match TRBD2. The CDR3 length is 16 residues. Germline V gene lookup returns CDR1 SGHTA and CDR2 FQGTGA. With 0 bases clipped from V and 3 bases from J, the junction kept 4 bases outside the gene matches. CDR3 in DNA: TGTGCCAGCAGCTTAACGTATCGGGGGGACACCGGGGAGCTGTTTTTT. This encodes CASSLTYRGDTGELFF.

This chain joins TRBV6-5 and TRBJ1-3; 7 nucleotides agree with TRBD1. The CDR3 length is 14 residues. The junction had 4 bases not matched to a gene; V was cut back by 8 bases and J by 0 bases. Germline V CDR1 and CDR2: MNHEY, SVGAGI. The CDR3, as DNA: TGTGCCAGCGAGGGGGCAGCCTCTGGAAACACCATATATTTT. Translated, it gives CASEGAASGNTIYF.

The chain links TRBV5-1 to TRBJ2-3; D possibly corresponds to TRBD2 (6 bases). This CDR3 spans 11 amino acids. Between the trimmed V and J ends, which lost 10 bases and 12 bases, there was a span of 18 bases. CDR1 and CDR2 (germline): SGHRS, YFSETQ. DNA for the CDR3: TGCGCCGTAGGGTTTCGGGAGCGTCAGTATTTT. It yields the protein CAVGFRERQYF.

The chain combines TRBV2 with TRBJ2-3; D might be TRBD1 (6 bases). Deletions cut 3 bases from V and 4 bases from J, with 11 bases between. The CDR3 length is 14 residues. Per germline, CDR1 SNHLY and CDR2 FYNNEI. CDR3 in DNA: TGTGCCAGCAGTGATCCGTCAGGGGCAGATACGCAGTATTTT. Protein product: CASSDPSGADTQYF.

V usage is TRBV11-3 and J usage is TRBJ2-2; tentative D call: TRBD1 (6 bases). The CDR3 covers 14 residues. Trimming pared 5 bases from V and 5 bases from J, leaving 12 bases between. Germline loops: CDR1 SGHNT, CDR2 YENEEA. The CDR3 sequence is CASSPLTGTGELFF. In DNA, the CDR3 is TGTGCCAGCAGCCCCCTGACAGGAACCGGGGAGCTGTTTTTT.

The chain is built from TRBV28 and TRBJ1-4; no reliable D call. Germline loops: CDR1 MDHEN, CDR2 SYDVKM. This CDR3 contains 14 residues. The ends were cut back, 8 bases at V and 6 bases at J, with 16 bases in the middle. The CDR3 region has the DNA TGTGCCAGCGCCTCTGGAGGGTTGGATGAAAAACTGTTTTTT. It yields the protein CASASGGLDEKLFF.

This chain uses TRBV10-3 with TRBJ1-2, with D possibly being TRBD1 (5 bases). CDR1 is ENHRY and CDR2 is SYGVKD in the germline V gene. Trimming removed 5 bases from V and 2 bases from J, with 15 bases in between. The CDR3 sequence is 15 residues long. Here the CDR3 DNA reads TGTGCCATCAGTCAGGTGGCGGGGGAAAACTATGGCTACACCTTC. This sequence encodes CAISQVAGENYGYTF.

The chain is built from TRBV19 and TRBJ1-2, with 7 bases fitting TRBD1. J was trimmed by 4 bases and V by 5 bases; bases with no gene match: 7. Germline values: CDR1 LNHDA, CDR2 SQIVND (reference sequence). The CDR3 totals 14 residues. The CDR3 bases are TGTGCCAGTAGTCCCTCGGACAGGCTCTATGGCTACACCTTC. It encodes CASSPSDRLYGYTF.